Presented here are 28 T cell receptor beta chains from one specimen sequenced in a study of blood T cell repertoires in COVID-19. The method was immunoSEQ multiplex PCR; TCRdb's version includes in-frame clones alone and lacks a portion of them. The sample has approximately 180,000 clones, roughly 89% seen once; the top ten hold about 2.1%. The specimen was PBMCs or T cells enriched from blood (not recorded which). All receptors come from a woman in her 40s with acute COVID-19.

J is TRBJ1-1 and V is TRBV12-2; the table's D call, TRBD1, has no DNA check behind it. TRBV12-2 is termed a pseudogene. The length of the CDR3 is 14 residues. CDR3 bases: TGTGCAAGTCGCTTAGCGGGGCAGGGGATTGAAGCTTTCTTT. Translated, it gives CASRLAGQGIEAFF.

In its sample, this clone was seen once. The J gene is TRBJ1-2, the V gene TRBV9; no definite D call. The germline V gene has CDR1 SGDLS and CDR2 YYNGEE. The CDR3 length is 13 residues. Trimming pared 3 bases from V and 4 bases from J, leaving 10 bases between. The CDR3 nucleotides read TGTGCCAGCAGCGATCGGTGGTCCTATGGCTACACCTTC. This gives the protein CASSDRWSYGYTF.

The gene calls are TRBV7-3 and TRBJ2-3; the match to TRBD2 covers 7 bases. The V segment lost 0 bases and the J segment 2 bases; nucleotides outside the gene matches: 11. CDR3 length: 18 residues. CDR1 is SGHTA and CDR2 is FQGTGA in the germline V gene. The CDR3 is CASSLTAGGGGNTDTQYF. The CDR3 nucleotides read TGTGCCAGCAGCTTAACGGCGGGCGGGGGTGGTAACACAGATACGCAGTATTTT.

J is TRBJ2-5 and V is TRBV3-1 (or the pseudogene TRBV3-2), with D possibly TRBD2 on 6 matching bases. The V gene's germline CDR1 is LGHDT and CDR2 YNNKEL (reference sequence). This CDR3 is built from 15 residues. The V and J ends lost 4 bases and 5 bases respectively, with 17 bases between them. The CDR3 DNA follows: TGTGCCAGCAGCCCCGGGCCTCTCAGCGGGGAGACCCAGTACTTC. Encoded protein: CASSPGPLSGETQYF.

The V gene is TRBV18, the J gene TRBJ2-3; no clear D. Trimming shortened V by 3 bases and J by 3 bases, and 7 bases separated the two germline ends. Per the germline V gene, CDR1 is KGHSH and CDR2 is LQKENI. The CDR3 spans 13 residues. In nucleotides, the CDR3 is TGTGCCAGCTCACCGCAACAAACAGATACGCAGTATTTT. Protein sequence: CASSPQQTDTQYF.

The V call is TRBV14, the J call TRBJ2-3, with TRBD2 matching 9 bases. There are 14 residues in the CDR3. CDR1 SGHDN and CDR2 FVKESK come from the germline V gene. V shed 4 bases, J shed 2 bases, and the junction held 1 base outside the gene matches. The CDR3 DNA reads as TGTGCCAGCAGCCGACTAGCGGTCACAGATACGCAGTATTTT. Its translation is CASSRLAVTDTQYF.

This chain joins TRBV30 and TRBJ2-1; 7 positions agree with TRBD2. The CDR3 runs to 14 residues. V was clipped by 4 bases and J by 2 bases; unmatched bases: 5. Germline V gene lookup returns CDR1 GTSNPN and CDR2 SVGIG (reference sequence). CDR3 DNA sequence: TGTGCCTGGACGGAGGGACTAACCTACAATGAGCAGTTCTTC. This translates into CAWTEGLTYNEQFF.

This sequence joins TRBV6-2 or TRBV6-3 and TRBJ2-7; 10 bases are a match to TRBD2. CDR1 is MNHEY and CDR2 is SVGEGT in the germline V gene. This CDR3 has 15 residues. The junction had 8 bases not matched to a gene; V was cut back by 5 bases and J by 4 bases. Here the CDR3 DNA reads TGTGCCAGCAGTGATATTAGCGGGGGGCCGTACGAGCAGTACTTC. This codes for CASSDISGGPYEQYF.

The chain is built from TRBV30 and TRBJ2-2; 7 positions agree with TRBD1. The germline V gene has CDR1 GTSNPN and CDR2 SVGIG (reference sequence). The V gene end was trimmed by 1 base and the J gene end by 2 bases; junction bases not matched to a gene: 7. This CDR3 comprises 16 residues. In DNA form, the CDR3 reads TGTGCCTGGAGTGAAATCCGGGACAGCAACACCGGGGAGCTGTTTTTT. Amino acid sequence: CAWSEIRDSNTGELFF.

The chain employs TRBV13 and TRBJ2-5, with TRBD2 matching 11 bases. Trimming cost V 5 bases and J 4 bases; bases outside gene matches: 6. The germline CDR1 and CDR2 sequences are PRHDT and FYEKMQ (reference sequence). This CDR3 contains 15 residues. The DNA of the CDR3 is TGTGCCAGCAGCCAAACTAGCGGGAGTACAGAGACCCAGTACTTC. Translated, it gives CASSQTSGSTETQYF.

V is TRBV11-3 and J is TRBJ2-5; D not resolved. V lost 1 base to trimming and J lost 1 base, with 7 bases between them. Germline-derived CDR1 and CDR2 are SGHNT and YENEEA. The length of the CDR3 is 14 residues. The CDR3, as DNA: TGTGCCAGCAGCTTAGGGCCAGTCCAAGAGACCCAGTACTTC. This codes for CASSLGPVQETQYF.

This clone was seen a single time. The CDR3 nucleotides read TGTGCCAGCAGTTTAGGGCCGGGAAGGAGCAATCAGCCCCAGCATTTT. It encodes CASSLGPGRSNQPQHF. The chain links TRBV27 to TRBJ1-5; no clear D. Looked up from germline, CDR1 is MNHEY and CDR2 is SMNVEV (reference sequence). This CDR3 has 16 amino acids. V dropped 2 bases and J dropped 1 base, with 12 bases sitting between them.

The rearrangement uses TRBV6-2 or TRBV6-3 and TRBJ2-5; 13 bases line up with TRBD2. Trimming removed 5 bases from V and 4 bases from J; junction bases left unmatched: 10. Germline CDR1 MNHEY, CDR2 SVGEGT. The CDR3 loop spans 17 amino acids. In nucleotides, the CDR3 is TGTGCCAGCAGTCCCTCCCGGGGACTAGCGGGATTAGAGACCCAGTACTTC. It yields the protein CASSPSRGLAGLETQYF.

The chain uses TRBV5-1 and TRBJ2-3; D is perhaps TRBD1 (6 bases). The germline CDR1 and CDR2 sequences are SGHRS and YFSETQ. CDR3 size: 16 residues. V was pared by 3 bases and J by 1 base, with 15 bases between. The CDR3 DNA reads TGCGCCAGCAGCTCCTTCCAGGGGACGGGCACAGATACGCAGTATTTT. Its protein product is CASSSFQGTGTDTQYF.

This clone was counted a few times. The chain has TRBV9 and TRBJ2-3; 8 nucleotides agree with TRBD1. The CDR3 has 14 amino acids. The germline V gene encodes CDR1 SGDLS and CDR2 YYNGEE. J lost 5 bases, V lost 4 bases, and 6 bases had no gene match. For the CDR3, the DNA is TGTGCCAGCAGCCTCCGAGACAGGGGAGATACGCAGTATTTT. Translation: CASSLRDRGDTQYF.

The rearrangement links TRBV28 to TRBJ2-1; TRBD2 matches 9 bases. Per germline, CDR1 MDHEN and CDR2 SYDVKM. There are 14 residues in the CDR3. Losses at the gene ends were 6 bases for V and 6 bases for J; bases not matched to a gene: 6. The CDR3 reads CASRPSGEVNEQFF. For the CDR3, the DNA is TGTGCCAGCAGACCTAGCGGGGAAGTCAATGAGCAGTTCTTC.

This clone was seen only once. The CDR3 DNA sequence: TGTGCCAGTAGTATAACTAGCCTCTCCTACAATGAGCAGTTCTTC. Its translation is CASSITSLSYNEQFF. The rearrangement links TRBV19 to TRBJ2-1; TRBD2 might be the D (6 bases). Deletions cut 2 bases from V and 0 bases from J, with 8 bases between. Germline CDR1 reads LNHDA; CDR2 reads SQIVND (reference sequence). This CDR3 spans 15 amino acids.

The J gene is TRBJ2-7, the V gene TRBV10-1; possibly TRBD2 for D (5 bases). V lost 0 bases and J 11 bases, leaving 14 bases between the germline ends. The CDR3 spans 13 residues. Per the germline V gene, CDR1 is WNHNN and CDR2 is SYGVQD (reference sequence). The CDR3 spells CASSESFNGKEYF. The CDR3 region has the DNA TGCGCCAGCAGTGAGTCCTTTAACGGGAAGGAGTACTTC.

This CDR3 is CASSSQTSGRDNEQFF. CDR3 in DNA: TGTGCCAGTAGTTCCCAGACTAGCGGGAGGGACAATGAGCAGTTCTTC. The chain employs TRBV19 and TRBJ2-1, with 14 bases lining up with TRBD2. The CDR3 sequence is 16 residues long. The J segment lost 5 bases and the V segment lost 5 bases, leaving 5 bases of the junction unmatched. Germline loops: CDR1 LNHDA, CDR2 SQIVND (reference sequence).

V and J are TRBV28 and TRBJ2-7; 11 bases agree with TRBD2. The J segment lost 2 bases and the V segment lost 2 bases, leaving 2 bases of the junction unmatched. CDR3 length: 15 residues. Looked up from germline, CDR1 is MDHEN and CDR2 is SYDVKM. Here the CDR3 reads CASSLASGGTYEQYF. In DNA form, the CDR3 reads TGTGCCAGCAGTTTAGCTAGCGGGGGGACCTACGAGCAGTACTTC.

This clone was found once. The chain links TRBV29-1 to TRBJ1-1; D is unresolved. The CDR3 is 11 residues long. Trimming pared 6 bases from V and 1 base from J, leaving 6 bases between. CDR1 is SQVTM and CDR2 is ANQGSEA in the germline V gene. The CDR3 region is CSVSGNTEAFF. CDR3 nucleotides: TGCAGCGTATCAGGGAACACTGAAGCTTTCTTT. The whole variable domain, remainder taken from reference TRBV29-1 and TRBJ1-1, is SAVISQKPSRDICQRGTSLTIQCQVDSQVTMMFWYRQQPGQSLTLIATANQGSEATYESGFVIDKFPISRPNLTFSTLTVSNMSPEDSSIYLCSVSGNTEAFFGQGTRLTVV.

J is TRBJ2-7 and V is TRBV24-1; unclear D gene. The CDR3 covers 13 residues. Trimming cost V 4 bases and J 1 base, with 7 bases left between them. The germline V gene has CDR1 KGHDR and CDR2 SFDVKD. The CDR3 bases are TGTGCCACCAGTGAAGGAGTTTCCTACGAGCAGTACTTC. It translates to CATSEGVSYEQYF.

V gene TRBV15 combines with J gene TRBJ1-2; D gene uncertain. CDR3 size: 13 residues. Germline CDR1 reads LNHNV; CDR2 reads YYDKDF (reference sequence). Trimming shortened V by 0 bases and J by 8 bases, and 10 bases separated the two germline ends. CDR3 in DNA: TGTGCCACCAGCAGAGAGAGTCCGGGGGGCTACACCTTC. Protein sequence: CATSRESPGGYTF.

The count of this clone is one. The sample carries other DNA sequences with the same CDR3. This rearrangement joins TRBV9 to TRBJ2-5; weak D call: TRBD1 (6 bases). The germline V and J ends were trimmed by 2 bases and 0 bases, with 8 bases remaining between them. The germline V gene encodes CDR1 SGDLS and CDR2 YYNGEE. The length of the CDR3 is 14 residues. CDR3 sequence: CASSVGTNQETQYF. DNA for the CDR3: TGTGCCAGCAGCGTTGGGACAAACCAAGAGACCCAGTACTTC.

This clone was observed once. V usage is TRBV27 and J usage is TRBJ2-7; 8 nucleotides match TRBD1. The CDR3 spans 13 residues. The V segment lost 8 bases and the J segment 2 bases; nucleotides outside the gene matches: 5. The V gene's germline CDR1 is MNHEY and CDR2 SMNVEV (reference sequence). In DNA, the CDR3 is TGTGCCAGCGGAAGACAGGGGACCTACGAGCAGTACTTC. Its protein product is CASGRQGTYEQYF.

The genes are TRBV19 and TRBJ2-1, with 9 positions matching TRBD2. CDR1 is LNHDA, CDR2 SQIVND, per germline (reference sequence). V gave up 7 bases and J gave up 7 bases; unmatched junction bases: 32. The CDR3 covers 22 residues. The CDR3: CASIVLRALWAGGPAKGNEQFF. For the CDR3, the DNA is TGTGCCAGTATTGTATTGAGGGCTCTCTGGGCGGGAGGGCCTGCGAAAGGGAATGAGCAGTTCTTC.

CDR3 nucleotide sequence: TGTGCCAGCAGCTTAGGACTAGCGGGGCATGAGCAGTTCTTC. Amino acids: CASSLGLAGHEQFF. J is TRBJ2-1 and V is TRBV13; the match to TRBD2 covers 10 bases. Germline trimming cut 0 bases from V and 8 bases from J; bases unmatched to any gene: 1. Germline CDR1 reads PRHDT; CDR2 reads FYEKMQ (reference sequence). This CDR3 has 14 residues.

The chain combines TRBV5-5 with TRBJ2-2, with 10 nucleotides matching TRBD1. The germline V gene has CDR1 SGHKS and CDR2 YYEKEE (reference sequence). The CDR3 covers 15 residues. The J segment lost 6 bases and the V segment lost 3 bases, leaving 5 bases of the junction unmatched. The DNA for the CDR3 is TGTGCCAGCAGCTGGGCGACAGGGGGCCCCGGGGAGCTGTTTTTT. It specifies CASSWATGGPGELFF. Using reference TRBV5-5 and TRBJ2-2 for the parts outside the CDR3, the full variable domain is DAGVTQSPTHLIKTRGQQVTLRCSPISGHKSVSWYQQVLGQGPQFIFQYYEKEERGRGNFPDRFSARQFPNYSSELNVNALLLGDSALYLCASSWATGGPGELFFGEGSRLTVL.